This is a list of T cell receptor beta chains from one sample in a study of shared clonotypes between healthy human individuals. Some clones are missing from TCRdb's copy, which holds only in-frame ones; the method was immunoSEQ multiplex PCR. The sample holds 950,000 to 1,300,000 clones, around 76% seen once. The source material was memory CD4+ T cells sorted from blood. The receptors shown here come from a man aged 18-30 years in good health. The conserved cysteine and the conserved F or W are not part of the CDR3 here.

length,V,CDR3
11,TRBV2,ASKPGLTYEQY
13,TRBV7-2,ASSVLTASNQPQH
13,TRBV6-1,ASREGRYSNQPQH
10,TRBV5-1,ASSEFTETQY
15,TRBV25-1,ASSSGTGGASKNIQY
12,TRBV5-6,ASSRLAGADTQY
14,TRBV7-2,ASSLDLAGGPDTQY
14,TRBV9,ASSVSGSPSYNEQF
13,TRBV5-1,ASSLGGGLYNEQF
12,TRBV5-1,ASSPPEGVSEQY
15,TRBV5-6,ASSSPIQGFSGNTIY
14,TRBV7-9,ASSLIGRTNTGELF
10,TRBV28,ASSPKTGAGY
10,TRBV30,AWSVILGGYT
16,TRBV5-1,ASSRTPQGLGANEKLF
11,TRBV27,ASSTGINYGYT
12,TRBV19,ASSMVGGRDEQY
10,TRBV28,ASRGSNQPQH
12,TRBV5-4,ASSLVSGANVLT
12,TRBV6-5,ASRVSLSPYEQY
12,TRBV7-9,ASSRLADYNEQF
11,TRBV4-3,ASSQDSGLEQF
11,TRBV7-2,ASSLESPREQF
11,TRBV2,ASREDRERPQH
11,TRBV6-1,ASSDGQGQPQH
13,TRBV11-3,ASSLDGSSSDTQY
13,TRBV11-2,ASSPGGAVGRPQH
11,TRBV29-1,SVAATEKNIQY
14,TRBV30,AWTRKGTVAPGELF
14,TRBV5-4,ASSLSGGAPKNIQY
15,TRBV27,ASSFSGRTSYNSPLH
11,TRBV7-9,ASSLGGTMTQY
14,TRBV5-1,ASSLLGAQAGNTIY
11,TRBV5-1,ASSTGSLYGYT
13,TRBV5-1,ASSRVDGMNTEAF
16,TRBV5-1,ASSLAPYNRGGTDTQY
13,TRBV7-2,ASRKSSGDTGELF
9,TRBV5-1,ASSFSATQY
11,TRBV6-1,ASSEGVTGELF